This TCR beta chain was sequenced during a study of T cells expressing NK-cell markers. Study in general: Eight donors were sequenced, seven testing HCMV-seropositive and one testing seronegative. Study conclusions and caveats: It is unclear if expanded NKG2C-expressing clones target HCMV antigens. These clonotypes, the leaders elsewhere, also led the CD3+CD56-NKG2C+ fraction in a few donors.

Per the germline V gene, CDR1 is GTSNPN and CDR2 is SVGIG (reference sequence). The length of the CDR3 is 13 residues. As for this clonotype: Its antigen is as yet unknown.

The authors generated TCR beta cDNA through 5'RACE template switching with UMIs. Following a re-call of the 5' RACE reads, TCRdb has one entry per CDR3 protein and lacks DNA. This sample's table has approximately 550,000 distinct CDR3 sequences. The receptor's source is a young man in good health. The chain combines TRBV30 with TRBJ1-3; TCRdb's assignment of TRBD1 cannot be checked, as there is no DNA. Sequencing used blood T cells: a sorted CD56 or NKG2C T cell subset, CD4+ or CD8+ T cells, or bulk PBMC T cells (not recorded which). The CDR3 sequence is CAWSVLQGDTIYF.